This T cell receptor (beta chain) was documented in a study of graft-versus-host responses after intestinal transplantation. The overall study: Anti-thymocyte globulin was used for induction in all recipients, who then took tacrolimus and steroids for 2 to 4 years.

The V and J ends lost 7 bases and 4 bases, in that order; junction bases with no gene match: 6. The germline CDR1 and CDR2 sequences are SGDLS and YYNGEE. The CDR3 totals 14 residues. The assay was immunoSEQ multiplex PCR, and TCRdb's table has in-frame clones only and misses some. The table lists over 45,000 clones, roughly 91% of them singletons. The chain has TRBV9 and TRBJ1-2; TRBD1 matches 11 bases. Sequenced here: PBMCs, sampled 750 to 800 days after a first intestinal transplant, on the day of a second. This receptor was identified in a human patient who received an intestinal transplant, so some T cells may come from the graft donor. The CDR3 here is CASVGQGAGYGYTF. CDR3 coding DNA: TGTGCCAGCGTCGGACAGGGGGCTGGCTATGGCTACACCTTC.